The next 4 T cell receptor beta chains were all read from a single sample in a study of T cells after yellow fever vaccination. TCRdb independently ran MiXCR on the 5' RACE reads; one entry per CDR3 protein. The repertoire has hundreds of thousands of distinct CDR3 sequences, roughly an eighth of them found once; the top ten carry 2.5% to 4%. The sequenced sample was CD4+ T cells sorted from PBMCs, obtained 15 days after the yellow fever booster vaccination. The source is a man younger than 35 who received the YFV17D yellow fever vaccine.

The chain has TRBV5-1 and TRBJ1-6; D is possibly TRBD1 (6 bases). V gave up 4 bases and J gave up 9 bases, with 20 bases separating them. Germline assignment: CDR1 SGHRS and CDR2 YFSETQ. The length of the CDR3 is 16 residues. CDR3 loop: CASSALTTGSGSPLHF. The CDR3 nucleotides are TGCGCCAGCAGCGCCCTTACAACAGGGTCTGGTTCACCCCTCCACTTT.

This clonotype was seen many times. The genes are TRBV6-2 or TRBV6-3 and TRBJ2-7; D gene unclear. The CDR3 length is 11 residues. CDR1 and CDR2 (germline): MNHEY, SVGEGT. V lost 2 bases, J lost 10 bases, and 9 bases lay in between. CDR3: CASSYPGLQYF. Here the CDR3 DNA reads TGTGCCAGCAGTTACCCCGGGCTACAGTACTTC.

This clonotype turned up a few times. V gene TRBV18 combines with J gene TRBJ1-5, with D maybe TRBD1 (5 bases). Germline CDR1 and CDR2: KGHSH and LQKENI. With 3 bases removed from V and 9 bases from J, the gap between germline ends came to 12 bases. CDR3 length: 13 residues. In DNA form, the CDR3 reads TGTGCCAGCTCACCGGGGGAGCATGGGCCCCAGCATTTT. This gives the protein CASSPGEHGPQHF. The whole variable domain, filled in from reference TRBV18 and TRBJ1-5, reads NAGVMQNPRHLVRRRGQEARLRCSPMKGHSHVYWYRQLPEEGLKFMVYLQKENIIDESGMPKERFSAEFPKEGPSILRIQQVVRGDSAAYFCASSPGEHGPQHFGDGTRLSIL.

V usage is TRBV7-9 and J usage is TRBJ1-2; D not certain. Per germline, CDR1 SEHNR and CDR2 FQNEAQ (reference sequence). The CDR3 has 12 residues. V lost 1 base to trimming and J lost 6 bases, with 6 bases between them. CDR3 sequence reads: CASSLVRNGYTF. The CDR3 DNA reads as TGTGCCAGCAGCTTAGTCAGAAATGGCTACACCTTC.